The 27 T cell receptor beta chains given below trace back to one sample, sequenced in a study of shared clonotypes between healthy human individuals. Here immunoSEQ multiplex PCR was the method, and the copy in TCRdb shows in-frame clones only, minus some. The sample has 2 million to 3 million clones, over 85% seen once. Sample: naive CD4+ T cells sorted from blood. The subset here: CD45RA+ positively selected. The receptors stem from a young man in good health.

This clone was found a few times. Other DNA sequences within the sample encode an identical CDR3. The chain recombines TRBV29-1 with TRBJ1-1; D gene unclear. Trimming pared 4 bases from V and 0 bases from J, leaving 6 bases between. The CDR3 runs to 12 residues. Germline assignment: CDR1 SQVTM and CDR2 ANQGSEA. CDR3 loop: CSVAGLNTEAFF. The DNA for the CDR3 is TGCAGCGTTGCGGGCCTGAACACTGAAGCTTTCTTT.

The CDR3 DNA follows: TGTGCCAGCAGCCCAGATGGCGGGAGGGTAATCGAGCAGTACTTC. As protein: CASSPDGGRVIEQYF. The chain carries TRBV2 and TRBJ2-7, with TRBD2 identical over 9 bases. The germline gives CDR1 SNHLY, CDR2 FYNNEI. Trimming took 6 bases from V and 6 from J; bases not matched to a gene: 12. CDR3 length equals 15 residues.

This chain links TRBV21-1 with TRBJ2-1; the table's D call of TRBD2 was not tested on the DNA. TRBV21-1 is a pseudogene segment. The CDR3 spans 16 residues. CDR3: CASSGIARGTYNEQFF. In nucleotides, the CDR3 is TGTGCCAGCAGCGGGATAGCGCGAGGAACCTACAATGAGCAGTTCTTC.

The V gene is TRBV27, the J gene TRBJ2-3, with 9 bases that match TRBD1. This CDR3 region has 18 residues. The germline V gene encodes CDR1 MNHEY and CDR2 SMNVEV (reference sequence). The ends lost 0 bases at V and 7 bases at J; junction bases unmatched: 14. The CDR3 DNA follows: TGTGCCAGCAGTTTATCGATGTCGGAAGGGACAGGGAGCAATACGCAGTATTTT. Its translation: CASSLSMSEGTGSNTQYF.

The chain employs TRBV7-8 and TRBJ2-3, with D unclear. The ends were cut back, 6 bases at V and 3 bases at J, with 10 bases in the middle. The germline V gene encodes CDR1 SGHVS and CDR2 FQNEAQ. The CDR3 is 13 residues long. The CDR3 loop is CASRVVATDTQYF. CDR3 nucleotides: TGTGCCAGCAGGGTGGTAGCAACAGATACGCAGTATTTT.

On this clone itself: This sample includes further DNA sequences coding for the same CDR3. The rearrangement links TRBV7-3 to TRBJ1-1; D gene unclear. CDR3 length: 13 residues. With 2 bases removed from V and 4 bases from J, the gap between germline ends came to 8 bases. CDR1 is SGHTA and CDR2 is FQGTGA in the germline V gene. CDR3 region: CASSLGEVTEAFF. CDR3 bases: TGTGCCAGCAGCTTAGGAGAGGTCACTGAAGCTTTCTTT.

The chain uses TRBV4-2 and TRBJ1-6, with no clear D. The CDR3 length is 15 residues. Germline V gene lookup returns CDR1 LGHNA and CDR2 YNFKEQ. V lost 0 bases and J lost 0, with 3 bases in between. CDR3: CASSQDSSYNSPLHF. CDR3 bases: TGTGCCAGCAGCCAAGACAGCTCCTATAATTCACCCCTCCACTTT.

The rearrangement links TRBV19 to TRBJ1-2; 7 nucleotides match TRBD1. Germline CDR1 and CDR2: LNHDA and SQIVND (reference sequence). CDR3 length: 14 residues. The V and J ends lost 6 bases and 7 bases, in that order; junction bases with no gene match: 11. In DNA form, the CDR3 reads TGTGCCAGTAGGCTCGGACAGGTAGCCGCTGGCTACACCTTC. Translation: CASRLGQVAAGYTF.

The J gene is TRBJ2-3, the V gene TRBV15; maybe TRBD1 (5 bases). CDR3 size: 11 residues. Germline V gene sequence: CDR1 LNHNV, CDR2 YYDKDF (reference sequence). V was clipped by 6 bases and J by 8 bases, with 9 bases between them. This chain's CDR3 is CATRGHGTQYF. The DNA for the CDR3 is TGTGCCACCAGGGGGCACGGTACGCAGTATTTT.

As to this clone: The identical CDR3 is also encoded by other nucleotide sequences in the sample. V is TRBV6-6 and J is TRBJ2-7, with unresolved D. CDR1 and CDR2 from the germline V gene are MNHNY and SVGAGI (reference sequence). This CDR3 region has 12 residues. V lost 5 bases and J 4 bases, leaving 9 bases between the germline ends. The CDR3 nucleotides are TGTGCCAGCAGTCCACGCAATTACGAGCAGTACTTC. Translated, it gives CASSPRNYEQYF.

This clone was observed a single time. This rearrangement joins TRBV18 to TRBJ1-2; D perhaps matches TRBD1 (6 bases). Trimming took 3 bases from V and 4 from J, leaving 24 bases between them. The germline V gene encodes CDR1 KGHSH and CDR2 LQKENI. The CDR3 totals 18 residues. CDR3 in DNA: TGTGCCAGCTCACCTTCCCCGTTCTGGGGGCTTAATGGCTATGGCTACACCTTC. It yields the protein CASSPSPFWGLNGYGYTF.

The CDR3 reads CASSLGLSGYSYNEQFF. CDR3 nucleotide sequence: TGCGCCAGCAGCTTGGGCCTAAGCGGATACTCCTACAATGAGCAGTTCTTC. The chain joins TRBV5-1 to TRBJ2-1; D possibly corresponds to TRBD2 (5 bases). The CDR3 totals 17 residues. The germline V and J ends were trimmed by 0 bases and 0 bases, with 13 bases remaining between them. Germline CDR1 and CDR2: SGHRS and YFSETQ.

This clone appeared a few times. The V and J genes are TRBV30 and TRBJ1-1; maybe TRBD1 (5 bases). V was cut by 1 base and J by 4 bases, with 10 bases left in between. The CDR3 length is 13 residues. The germline V gene encodes CDR1 GTSNPN and CDR2 SVGIG (reference sequence). In nucleotides, the CDR3 is TGTGCCTGGAGTGATCTGGGGGGCACTGAAGCTTTCTTT. Translated: CAWSDLGGTEAFF.

Details on this clone: Additional DNA sequences in this sample encode the identical CDR3. The J gene is TRBJ2-2, the V gene TRBV30, with TRBD2 matching over 12 bases. J was trimmed by 5 bases and V by 5 bases; bases with no gene match: 3. There are 14 residues in the CDR3. Germline V gene lookup returns CDR1 GTSNPN and CDR2 SVGIG (reference sequence). CDR3 in amino acids: CAWRLAGATGELFF. The CDR3 nucleotides read TGTGCCTGGCGACTAGCGGGAGCAACCGGGGAGCTGTTTTTT. Supplemented by reference TRBV30 and TRBJ2-2, the full variable domain reads SQTIHQWPATLVQPVGSPLSLECTVEGTSNPNLYWYRQAAGRGLQLLFYSVGIGQISSEVPQNLSASRPQDRQFILSSKKLLLSDSGFYLCAWRLAGATGELFFGEGSRLTVL.

This clone was seen a handful of times. V usage is TRBV5-1 and J usage is TRBJ1-1; D perhaps matches TRBD1 (6 bases). Trimming pared 4 bases from V and 0 bases from J, leaving 10 bases between. Germline CDR1 and CDR2: SGHRS and YFSETQ. The CDR3 loop spans 14 amino acids. The CDR3 DNA sequence: TGCGCCAGCAGCGCGGAGGGGGTGAACACTGAAGCTTTCTTT. Protein: CASSAEGVNTEAFF.

The chain is built from TRBV5-6 and TRBJ2-7; D is ambiguous. CDR3 length: 14 amino acids. Germline loops: CDR1 SGHDT, CDR2 YYEEEE. Trimming removed 0 bases from V and 7 bases from J, with 14 bases in between. CDR3 amino acids: CASSLATWVGEQYF. In DNA form, the CDR3 reads TGTGCCAGCAGCTTGGCTACATGGGTAGGGGAGCAGTACTTC.

The gene calls are TRBV29-1 and TRBJ1-2; D possibly corresponds to TRBD1 (6 bases). The CDR3 extends over 12 amino acids. Germline V gives CDR1 SQVTM, CDR2 ANQGSEA. The V gene lost 3 bases and the J gene lost 8 bases, with 13 bases spanning the gap. CDR3 in DNA: TGCAGCGTTGATAACAGGGTGACAGGCTACACCTTC. The encoded protein is CSVDNRVTGYTF. Full variable domain (rest looked up from reference TRBV29-1 and TRBJ1-2): SAVISQKPSRDICQRGTSLTIQCQVDSQVTMMFWYRQQPGQSLTLIATANQGSEATYESGFVIDKFPISRPNLTFSTLTVSNMSPEDSSIYLCSVDNRVTGYTFGSGTRLTVV.

The rearrangement links TRBV9 to TRBJ2-6; TRBD1 is a possible D gene (6 bases). The V and J ends lost 7 bases and 3 bases respectively, with 14 bases between them. The CDR3 spans 15 residues. In germline, CDR1 is SGDLS, CDR2 YYNGEE. The CDR3, as DNA: TGTGCCAGCGGAAAAGGGGGAAGTGGGGCCAACGTCCTGACTTTC. This sequence encodes CASGKGGSGANVLTF.

V usage is TRBV7-2 and J usage is TRBJ2-6, with 7 bases lining up with TRBD2. The CDR3 has 19 amino acids. CDR1 and CDR2 from the germline V gene are SGHTA and FQGNSA. J lost 1 base, V lost 3 bases, and 12 bases had no gene match. The CDR3 DNA is TGTGCCAGCAGCTTCCCCAGGAGCGGGATGGGGTCTGGGGCCAACGTCCTGACTTTC. Translated: CASSFPRSGMGSGANVLTF. The whole variable domain, filled in from reference TRBV7-2 and TRBJ2-6, reads GAGVSQSPSNKVTEKGKDVELRCDPISGHTALYWYRQSLGQGLEFLIYFQGNSAPDKSGLPSDRFSAERTGGSVSTLTIQRTQQEDSAVYLCASSFPRSGMGSGANVLTFGAGSRLTVL.

This sequence joins TRBV7-8 and TRBJ2-1, with 10 bases matching TRBD2. Germline V gene sequence: CDR1 SGHVS, CDR2 FQNEAQ. This CDR3 has 18 amino acids. V was pared by 5 bases and J by 6 bases, with 16 bases of the junction left unmatched. The CDR3 nucleotides are TGTGCCAGCAGCCCCAGTTATTTTTCCAGCGGGAGGGTCAATGAGCAGTTCTTC. Residues: CASSPSYFSSGRVNEQFF.

The chain has TRBV6-5 and TRBJ1-1; 11 nucleotides agree with TRBD1. Trimming at V came to 6 bases and at J to 5 bases, leaving 5 bases not matched to a gene. Germline CDR1 and CDR2: MNHEY and SVGAGI. The CDR3 is made up of 14 amino acids. For the CDR3, the DNA is TGTGCCAGCAGGGGACAGGGGGTTCCAACTGAAGCTTTCTTT. Protein product: CASRGQGVPTEAFF.

The genes are TRBV30 and TRBJ1-2; a weak D match, TRBD1 (5 bases). Trimming stripped 3 bases from V and 4 bases from J, with 12 bases between. The CDR3 is 13 amino acids. The germline CDR1 and CDR2 sequences are GTSNPN and SVGIG (reference sequence). DNA of the CDR3: TGTGCCTGGAGCTCCGGGACGAGCTATGGCTACACCTTC. Translated, it gives CAWSSGTSYGYTF.

V is TRBV28 and J is TRBJ2-3, with D perhaps matching TRBD1 (7 bases). Per the germline V gene, CDR1 is MDHEN and CDR2 is SYDVKM. This CDR3 region has 15 residues. Trimming stripped 6 bases from V and 4 bases from J, with 17 bases between. The CDR3 nucleotides read TGTGCCAGCAGCCTCTGGAGGGGGCGGGCAGATACGCAGTATTTT. Translating gives CASSLWRGRADTQYF.

This sequence joins TRBV10-3 and TRBJ2-7, with D unclear. The germline V gene encodes CDR1 ENHRY and CDR2 SYGVKD. The V end lost 3 bases, the J end lost 1 base, and 7 bases lay between the germline ends. The CDR3 runs 13 residues. The CDR3 reads CAISDPDSYEQYF. In DNA form, the CDR3 reads TGTGCCATCAGTGACCCCGATTCCTACGAGCAGTACTTC.

The V call is TRBV11-2, the J call TRBJ2-7; D is perhaps TRBD1 or TRBD2 (5 bases each). CDR1 is SGHAT and CDR2 is FQNNGV in the germline V gene. The CDR3 contains 15 residues. Deletions cut 5 bases from V and 0 bases from J, with 14 bases between. DNA for the CDR3: TGTGCCAGCAGCCGTGCCGGGACGGACTCCTACGAGCAGTACTTC. It translates to CASSRAGTDSYEQYF.

Comment on this clone: This specimen includes other DNA sequences encoding the same CDR3. The CDR3 DNA sequence: TGTGCCAGCAGCTTACTAGAGAATCAGCCCCAGCATTTT. It codes for CASSLLENQPQHF. V and J are TRBV7-2 and TRBJ1-5; D not resolved. Looked up from germline, CDR1 is SGHTA and CDR2 is FQGNSA. The V and J ends lost 2 bases and 4 bases respectively, with 6 bases between them. The CDR3 length is 13 residues.

The V call is TRBV7-9, the J call TRBJ1-5; D remains ambiguous. Germline CDR1 is SEHNR and CDR2 is FQNEAQ (reference sequence). CDR3 length equals 12 residues. Trimming removed 2 bases from V and 6 bases from J, with 5 bases in between. The CDR3 loop reads CASSLWGQPQHF. DNA of the CDR3: TGTGCCAGCAGCTTATGGGGTCAGCCCCAGCATTTT.